This TCR beta chain was captured in a study of T cell repertoires in cytomegalovirus infection. At the level of the study: The study used recently identified HLA-C-restricted and well-studied HLA-B-restricted CMV epitopes. A matching HLA type, together with CMV infection, was signaled by public TCR beta signatures.

The CDR3 is 16 amino acids. CDR1 MDHEN and CDR2 SYDVKM come from the germline V gene. V was clipped by 5 bases and J by 0 bases, with 14 bases between them. TCRdb redid the calling of the reads with MiXCR, one entry per CDR3 protein. The sample holds around 900,000 distinct CDR3 sequences, about 33% seen once. Study-wide results and limits: The response measured ex vivo was dominated by TCR beta clonotypes (HLA-C-restricted and CMV-specific).

In regard to this clonotype: Its antigen is not identified.

The rearrangement links TRBV28 to TRBJ2-4, with a weak D call TRBD1 (5 bases). Source: cultured CD8+ T cells from PBMCs, taken from culture after CMV antigen stimulation. The receptor comes from a human donor in good health (CMV status not recorded). Some clones in this sample may be carry-over from other donors' samples. CDR3: CASSTHPREAKNIQYF. CDR3 DNA: TGTGCCAGCAGTACCCACCCCAGGGAAGCCAAAAACATTCAGTACTTC.